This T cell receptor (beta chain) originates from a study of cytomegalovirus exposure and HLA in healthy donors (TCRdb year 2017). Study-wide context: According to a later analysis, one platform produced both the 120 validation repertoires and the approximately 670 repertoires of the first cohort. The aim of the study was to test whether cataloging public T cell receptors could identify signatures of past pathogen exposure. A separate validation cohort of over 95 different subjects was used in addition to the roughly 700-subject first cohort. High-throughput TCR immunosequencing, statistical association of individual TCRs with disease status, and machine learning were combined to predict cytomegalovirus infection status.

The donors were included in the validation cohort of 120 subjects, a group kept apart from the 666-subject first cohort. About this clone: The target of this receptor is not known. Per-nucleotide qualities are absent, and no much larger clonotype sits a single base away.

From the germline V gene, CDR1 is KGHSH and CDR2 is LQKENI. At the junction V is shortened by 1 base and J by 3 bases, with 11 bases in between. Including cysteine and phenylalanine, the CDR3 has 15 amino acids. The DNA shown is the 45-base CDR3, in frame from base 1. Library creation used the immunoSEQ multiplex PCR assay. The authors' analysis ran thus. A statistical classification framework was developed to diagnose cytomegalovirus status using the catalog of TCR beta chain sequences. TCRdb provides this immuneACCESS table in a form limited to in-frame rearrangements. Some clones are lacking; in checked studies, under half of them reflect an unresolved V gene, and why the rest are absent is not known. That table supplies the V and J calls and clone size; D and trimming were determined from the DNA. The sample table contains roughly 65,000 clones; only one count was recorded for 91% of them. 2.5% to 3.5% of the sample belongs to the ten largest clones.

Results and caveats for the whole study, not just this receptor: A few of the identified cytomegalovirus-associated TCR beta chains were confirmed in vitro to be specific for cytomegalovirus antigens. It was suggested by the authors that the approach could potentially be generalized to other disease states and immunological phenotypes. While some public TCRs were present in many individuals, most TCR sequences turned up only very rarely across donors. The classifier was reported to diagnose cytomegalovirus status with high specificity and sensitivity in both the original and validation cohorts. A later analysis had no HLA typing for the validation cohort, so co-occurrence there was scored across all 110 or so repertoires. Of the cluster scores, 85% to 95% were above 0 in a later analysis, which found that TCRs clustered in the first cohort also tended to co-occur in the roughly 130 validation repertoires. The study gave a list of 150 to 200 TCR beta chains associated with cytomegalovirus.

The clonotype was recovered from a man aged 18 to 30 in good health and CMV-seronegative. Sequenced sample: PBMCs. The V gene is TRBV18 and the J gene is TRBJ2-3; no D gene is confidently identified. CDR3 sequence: CASSPLAVVTDTQYF. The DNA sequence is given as TGTGCCAGCTCACCACTAGCAGTTGTGACAGATACGCAGTATTTT.